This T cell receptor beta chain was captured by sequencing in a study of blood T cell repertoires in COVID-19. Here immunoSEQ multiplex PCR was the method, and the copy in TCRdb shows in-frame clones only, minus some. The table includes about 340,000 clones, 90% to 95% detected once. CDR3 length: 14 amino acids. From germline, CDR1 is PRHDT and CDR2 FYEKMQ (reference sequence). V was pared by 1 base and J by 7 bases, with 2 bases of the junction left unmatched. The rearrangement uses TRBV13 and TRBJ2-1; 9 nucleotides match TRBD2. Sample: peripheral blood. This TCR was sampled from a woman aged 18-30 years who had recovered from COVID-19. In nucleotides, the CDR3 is TGTGCCAGCAGCTTAGAAACTAGCGGGAATGAGCAGTTCTTC. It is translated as CASSLETSGNEQFF. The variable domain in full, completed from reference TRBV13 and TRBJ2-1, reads AAGVIQSPRHLIKEKRETATLKCYPIPRHDTVYWYQQGPGQDPQFLISFYEKMQSDKGSIPDRFSAQQFSDYHSELNMSSLELGDSALYFCASSLETSGNEQFFGPGTRLTVL.